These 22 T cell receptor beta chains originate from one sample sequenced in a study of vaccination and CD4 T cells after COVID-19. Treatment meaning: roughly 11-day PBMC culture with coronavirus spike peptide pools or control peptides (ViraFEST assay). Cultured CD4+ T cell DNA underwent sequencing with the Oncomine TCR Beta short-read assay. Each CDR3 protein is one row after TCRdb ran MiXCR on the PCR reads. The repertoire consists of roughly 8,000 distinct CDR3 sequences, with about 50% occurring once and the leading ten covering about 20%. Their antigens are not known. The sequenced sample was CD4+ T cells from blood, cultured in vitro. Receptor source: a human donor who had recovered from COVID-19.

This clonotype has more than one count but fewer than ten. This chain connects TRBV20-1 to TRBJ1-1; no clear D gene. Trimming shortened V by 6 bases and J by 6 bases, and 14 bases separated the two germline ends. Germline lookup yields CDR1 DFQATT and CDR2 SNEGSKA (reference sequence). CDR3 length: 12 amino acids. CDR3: CSAPRPLSEAFF. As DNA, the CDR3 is TGCAGTGCCCCGCGTCCCCTATCTGAAGCTTTCTTT.

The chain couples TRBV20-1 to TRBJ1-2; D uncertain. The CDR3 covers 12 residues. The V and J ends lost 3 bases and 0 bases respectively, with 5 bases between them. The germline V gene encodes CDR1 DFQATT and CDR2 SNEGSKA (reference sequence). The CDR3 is CSASSANYGYTF. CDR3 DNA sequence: TGCAGTGCTAGTTCGGCTAACTATGGCTACACCTTC.

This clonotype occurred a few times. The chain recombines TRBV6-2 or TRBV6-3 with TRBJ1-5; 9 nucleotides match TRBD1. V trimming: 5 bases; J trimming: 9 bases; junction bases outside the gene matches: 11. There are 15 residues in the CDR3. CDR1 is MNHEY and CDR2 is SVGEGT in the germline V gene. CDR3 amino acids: CASSGTGPWGGPQHF. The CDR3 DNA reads TGTGCCAGCAGTGGGACAGGGCCGTGGGGGGGGCCCCAGCATTTT.

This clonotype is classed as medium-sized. The CDR3 DNA is TGTGCCAGCCAGGACGGGGCCTCTGGAAACACCATATATTTT. This sequence encodes CASQDGASGNTIYF. The rearrangement uses TRBV2 and TRBJ1-3; a possible D gene is TRBD1 (5 bases). CDR3 length: 14 amino acids. In germline, CDR1 is SNHLY, CDR2 FYNNEI. The V and J ends lost 8 bases and 0 bases respectively, with 11 bases between them.

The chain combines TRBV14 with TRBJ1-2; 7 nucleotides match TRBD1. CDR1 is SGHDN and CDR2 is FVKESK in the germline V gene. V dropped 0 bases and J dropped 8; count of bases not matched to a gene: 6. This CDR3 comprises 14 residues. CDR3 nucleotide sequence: TGTGCCAGCAGCCAAGAGCACAGGGGAAGGGGCTACACCTTC. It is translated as CASSQEHRGRGYTF.

CDR3 in amino acids: CASSPRHQETQYF. DNA of the CDR3: TGTGCCAGTAGTCCCCGACACCAAGAGACCCAGTACTTC. The V and J genes are TRBV19 and TRBJ2-5; no clear D gene. V shed 5 bases and J shed 0 bases, with 7 bases lying between them. Germline V gives CDR1 LNHDA, CDR2 SQIVND (reference sequence). CDR3 length equals 13 residues.

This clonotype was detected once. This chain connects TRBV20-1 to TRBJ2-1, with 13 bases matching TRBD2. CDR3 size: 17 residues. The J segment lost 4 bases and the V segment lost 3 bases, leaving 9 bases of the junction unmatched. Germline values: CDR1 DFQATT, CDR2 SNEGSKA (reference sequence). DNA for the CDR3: TGCAGTGCTAGGGGGGCGAGGACTAGCGGGGGTTACAATGAGCAGTTCTTC. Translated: CSARGARTSGGYNEQFF.

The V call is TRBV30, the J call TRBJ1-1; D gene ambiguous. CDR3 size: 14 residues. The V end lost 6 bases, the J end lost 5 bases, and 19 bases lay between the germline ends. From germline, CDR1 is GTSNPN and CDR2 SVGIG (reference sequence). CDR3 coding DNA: TGTGCCTGCCTACCGACAATGCAGAGTACTGAAGCTTTCTTT. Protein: CACLPTMQSTEAFF.

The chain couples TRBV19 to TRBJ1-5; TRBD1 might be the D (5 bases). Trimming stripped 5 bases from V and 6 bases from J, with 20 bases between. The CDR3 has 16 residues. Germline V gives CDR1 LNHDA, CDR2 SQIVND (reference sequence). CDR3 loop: CASSPTGARGPQPQHF. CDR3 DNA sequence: TGTGCCAGTAGTCCGACCGGGGCCCGAGGCCCTCAGCCCCAGCATTTT.

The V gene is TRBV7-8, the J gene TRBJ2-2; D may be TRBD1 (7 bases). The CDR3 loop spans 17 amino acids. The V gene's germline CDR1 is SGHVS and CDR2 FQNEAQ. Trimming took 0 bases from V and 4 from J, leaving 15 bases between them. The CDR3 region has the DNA TGTGCCAGCAGCTTAGCGGTCCAGGGGGGCGTCACCGGGGAGCTGTTTTTT. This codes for CASSLAVQGGVTGELFF.

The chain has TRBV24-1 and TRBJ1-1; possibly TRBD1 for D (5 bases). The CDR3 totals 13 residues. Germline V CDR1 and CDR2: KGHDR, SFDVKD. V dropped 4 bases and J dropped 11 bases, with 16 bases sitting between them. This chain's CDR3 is CATSDSRTREAFF. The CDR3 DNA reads TGTGCCACCAGTGACTCCAGGACACGGGAGGCTTTCTTT.

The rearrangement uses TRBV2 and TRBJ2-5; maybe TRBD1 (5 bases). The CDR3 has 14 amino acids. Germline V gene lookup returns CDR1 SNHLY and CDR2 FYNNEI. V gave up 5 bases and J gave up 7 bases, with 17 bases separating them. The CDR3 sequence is CASSRSQGWGTQYF. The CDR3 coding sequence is TGTGCCAGCAGTCGGTCGCAGGGCTGGGGGACCCAGTACTTC.

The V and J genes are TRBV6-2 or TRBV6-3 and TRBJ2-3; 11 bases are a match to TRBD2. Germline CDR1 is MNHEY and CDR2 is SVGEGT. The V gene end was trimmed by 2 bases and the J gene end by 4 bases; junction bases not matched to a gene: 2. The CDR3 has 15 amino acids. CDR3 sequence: CASSYTSGGADTQYF. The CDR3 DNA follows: TGTGCCAGCAGTTACACTAGCGGGGGCGCAGATACGCAGTATTTT.

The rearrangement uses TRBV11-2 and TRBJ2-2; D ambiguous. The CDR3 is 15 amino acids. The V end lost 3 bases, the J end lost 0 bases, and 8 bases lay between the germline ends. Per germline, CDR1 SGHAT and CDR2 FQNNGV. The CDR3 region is CASSFYLSNTGELFF. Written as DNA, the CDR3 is TGTGCCAGCAGCTTCTACCTTTCGAACACCGGGGAGCTGTTTTTT.

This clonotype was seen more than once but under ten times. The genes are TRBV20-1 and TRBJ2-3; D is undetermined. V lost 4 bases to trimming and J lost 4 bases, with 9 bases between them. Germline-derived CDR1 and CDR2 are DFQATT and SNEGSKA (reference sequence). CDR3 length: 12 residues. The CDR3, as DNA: TGCAGTGCTATAATAGATCCAGATACGCAGTATTTT. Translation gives CSAIIDPDTQYF.

This CDR3 reads CASGSQYTEAFF. The CDR3 DNA is TGTGCCAGTGGGTCGCAGTACACTGAAGCTTTCTTT. The chain couples TRBV19 to TRBJ1-1; D gene unclear. V gave up 8 bases and J gave up 3 bases, with 10 bases separating them. CDR3 length: 12 amino acids. Per germline, CDR1 LNHDA and CDR2 SQIVND (reference sequence).

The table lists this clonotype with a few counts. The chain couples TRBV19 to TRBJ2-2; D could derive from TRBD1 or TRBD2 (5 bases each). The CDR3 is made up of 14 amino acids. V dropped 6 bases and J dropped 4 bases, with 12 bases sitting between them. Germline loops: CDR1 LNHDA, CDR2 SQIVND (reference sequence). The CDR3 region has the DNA TGTGCCAGTAGGACAGCCGGAGGCACCGGGGAGCTGTTTTTT. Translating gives CASRTAGGTGELFF.

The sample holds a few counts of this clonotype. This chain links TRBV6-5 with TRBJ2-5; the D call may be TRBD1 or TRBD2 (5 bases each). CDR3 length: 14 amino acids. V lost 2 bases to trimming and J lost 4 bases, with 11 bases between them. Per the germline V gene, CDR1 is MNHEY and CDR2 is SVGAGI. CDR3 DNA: TGTGCCAGCAGTTACCGGGACCTCGGAGAGACCCAGTACTTC. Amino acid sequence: CASSYRDLGETQYF.

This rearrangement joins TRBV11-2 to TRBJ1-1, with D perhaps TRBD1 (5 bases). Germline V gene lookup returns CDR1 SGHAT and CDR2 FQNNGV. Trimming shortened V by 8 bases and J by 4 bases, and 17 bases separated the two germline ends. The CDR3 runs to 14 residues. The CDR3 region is CASGGGDWVTEAFF. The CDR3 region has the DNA TGTGCCAGCGGTGGGGGGGATTGGGTCACTGAAGCTTTCTTT.

Written as DNA, the CDR3 is TGCAGCGTTGAAGATCCAGGGGGCAGAGCTTTCTTT. Its translation is CSVEDPGGRAFF. The genes are TRBV29-1 and TRBJ1-1, with TRBD1 identical over 8 bases. The CDR3 totals 12 residues. Losses at the gene ends were 0 bases for V and 10 bases for J; bases not matched to a gene: 4. Germline CDR1 SQVTM, CDR2 ANQGSEA. Supplemented by reference TRBV29-1 and TRBJ1-1, the full variable domain reads SAVISQKPSRDICQRGTSLTIQCQVDSQVTMMFWYRQQPGQSLTLIATANQGSEATYESGFVIDKFPISRPNLTFSTLTVSNMSPEDSSIYLCSVEDPGGRAFFGQGTRLTVV.

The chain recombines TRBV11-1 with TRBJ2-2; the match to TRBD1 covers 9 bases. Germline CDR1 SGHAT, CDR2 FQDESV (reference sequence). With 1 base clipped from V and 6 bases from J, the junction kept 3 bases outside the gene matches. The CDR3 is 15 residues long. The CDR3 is CASSLGTGASGELFF. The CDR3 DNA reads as TGTGCCAGCAGCTTAGGGACAGGGGCGTCCGGGGAGCTGTTTTTT.

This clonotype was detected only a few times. The CDR3: CASSGRQGQPQHF. DNA for the CDR3: TGTGCCAGCAGCGGAAGACAGGGACAGCCCCAGCATTTT. The gene calls are TRBV25-1 and TRBJ1-5, with 7 positions matching TRBD1. With 6 bases clipped from V and 7 bases from J, the junction kept 6 bases outside the gene matches. Germline CDR1 reads MGHDK; CDR2 reads SYGVNS. CDR3 length: 13 residues.